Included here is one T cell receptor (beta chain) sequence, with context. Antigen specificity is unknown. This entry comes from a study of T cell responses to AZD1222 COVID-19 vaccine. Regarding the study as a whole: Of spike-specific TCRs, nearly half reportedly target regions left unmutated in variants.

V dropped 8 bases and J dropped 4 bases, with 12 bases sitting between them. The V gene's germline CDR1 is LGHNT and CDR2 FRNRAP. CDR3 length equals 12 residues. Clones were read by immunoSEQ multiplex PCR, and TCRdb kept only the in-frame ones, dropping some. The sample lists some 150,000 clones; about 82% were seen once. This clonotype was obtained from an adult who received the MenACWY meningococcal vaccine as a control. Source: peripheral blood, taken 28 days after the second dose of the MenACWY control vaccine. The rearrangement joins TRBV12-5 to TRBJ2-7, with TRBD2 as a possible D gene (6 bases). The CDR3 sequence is CASLYSGYEQYF. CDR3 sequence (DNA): TGTGCTAGTCTTTATAGCGGATACGAGCAGTACTTC. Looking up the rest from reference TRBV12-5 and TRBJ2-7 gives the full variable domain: DARVTQTPRHKVTEMGQEVTMRCQPILGHNTVFWYRQTMMQGLELLAYFRNRAPLDDSGMPKDRFSAEMPDATLATLKIQPSEPRDSAVYFCASLYSGYEQYFGPGTRLTVT.